This TCR beta chain is drawn from a study of CD8 T cells in ankylosing spondylitis listed by TCRdb under 2017. In the study overall: The study profiled T cell receptor beta repertoires in healthy donors and ankylosing spondylitis patients to find disease-linked TCR variants. The full study cohort was made up of about 25 ankylosing spondylitis patients and 95 to 130 healthy donors. Samples of peripheral blood were taken, and for ankylosing spondylitis patients, synovial fluid was collected as well.

After removal of 2 bases from V and 5 bases from J, the junction retains 5 bases not matched to a gene. The CDR3 starts with the cysteine, ends with the phenylalanine, and has 16 residues. Left in the record is the CDR3 DNA by itself, 48 bases read in frame from the first base. The germline V gene encodes CDR1 LGHNA and CDR2 YSLEER. Sequencing was carried out with an Illumina HiSeq 2500. Quantitative 5'-RACE with molecular barcodes was used to prepare TCR beta libraries. The study's processing was this. A new computational method based on a probabilistic model of VDJ rearrangement was used to identify disease-linked TCR variants. TCRdb trimmed the raw reads at Q25, called clones with MiXCR and kept productive beta chains. A single entry per CDR3 protein holds the most common genes and DNA from its merged rows. The V and J calls, along with clone size, are taken from TCRdb and not from the paper's own processing. Within this sample are 650,000 to 800,000 distinct CDR3 sequences, with roughly 19% of them counted one time only. The ten largest clones add up to over 15% of the sample.

Summary of the overall study and its limitations: The disease-linked clones were reported as significantly enriched in matched synovial fluid samples from ankylosing spondylitis patients. Blood from ankylosing spondylitis patients appeared to be characterized by a TCR beta motif composed of 7 to 9 highly homologous amino acid variants. The disease-linked clones showed a CD8+ phenotype and occurred at relatively low frequencies in peripheral blood. Some of the motif variants had been reported before in the synovial fluid and blood of reactive arthritis patients, a finding that suggests common disease-initiation mechanisms.

This clonotype was counted a few times. Its antigen is currently not known. Per-base quality was not reported, and no clone a single base away is much larger than it. Sequences were obtained from blood, either unsorted or a sorted T cell fraction (not recorded which). The sequence derives from a male donor with ankylosing spondylitis. Here the chain combines TRBV4-3 and TRBJ2-1, with 11 central nucleotides matching TRBD2. The CDR3 loop reads CASSQSPGLADNEQFF. The sequenced DNA is TGCGCCAGCAGCCAATCTCCGGGACTAGCGGACAATGAGCAGTTCTTC.